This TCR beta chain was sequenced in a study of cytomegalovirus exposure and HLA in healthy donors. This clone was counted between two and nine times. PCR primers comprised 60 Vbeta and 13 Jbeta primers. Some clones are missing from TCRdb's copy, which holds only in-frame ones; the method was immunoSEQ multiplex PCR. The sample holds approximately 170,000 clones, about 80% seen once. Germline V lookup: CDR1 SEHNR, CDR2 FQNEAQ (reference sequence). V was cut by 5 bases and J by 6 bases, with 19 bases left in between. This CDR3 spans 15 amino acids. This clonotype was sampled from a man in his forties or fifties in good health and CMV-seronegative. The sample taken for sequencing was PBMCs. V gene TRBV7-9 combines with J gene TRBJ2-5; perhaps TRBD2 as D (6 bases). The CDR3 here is CASSPSSLAVQTQYF. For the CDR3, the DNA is TGTGCCAGCAGCCCGTCGTCACTAGCCGTGCAGACCCAGTACTTC.